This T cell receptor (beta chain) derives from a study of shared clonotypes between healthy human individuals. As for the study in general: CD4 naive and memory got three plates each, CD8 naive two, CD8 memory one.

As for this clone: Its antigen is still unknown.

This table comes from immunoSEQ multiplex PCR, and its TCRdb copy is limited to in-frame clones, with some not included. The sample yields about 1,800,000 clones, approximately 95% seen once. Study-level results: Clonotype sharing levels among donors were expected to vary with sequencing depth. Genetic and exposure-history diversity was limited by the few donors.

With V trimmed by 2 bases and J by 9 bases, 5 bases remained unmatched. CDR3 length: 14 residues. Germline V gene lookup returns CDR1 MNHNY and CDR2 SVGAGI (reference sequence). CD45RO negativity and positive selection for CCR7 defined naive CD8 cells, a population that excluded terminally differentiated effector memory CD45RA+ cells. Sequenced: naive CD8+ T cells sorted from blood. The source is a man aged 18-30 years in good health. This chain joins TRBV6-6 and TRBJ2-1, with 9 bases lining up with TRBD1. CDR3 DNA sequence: TGTGCCAGCAGTTACCTGGGACAGGGCCCTGAGCAGTTCTTC. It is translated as CASSYLGQGPEQFF.